This T cell receptor (beta chain) was captured by sequencing in a study of molecular identifiers for immune sequencing clone quantification. The CDR3 consists of 16 residues. The V and J ends lost 2 bases and 1 base respectively, with 14 bases between them. Germline V gene sequence: CDR1 SGHTA, CDR2 FQGNSA. This clonotype has a handful of counts. For bulk TCR libraries, previously described methods and listed TCR primers were used. MiXCR was run by TCRdb on the PCR reads, yielding one entry per CDR3 protein. The table records 490,000 or so distinct CDR3 sequences, roughly 25% of them present only once.

The TCR originated in a human donor in good health. Some libraries in this study had Jurkat cell RNA spiked in. The chain uses TRBV7-2 and TRBJ1-1; tentative D call: TRBD1 (6 bases). Material for sequencing was naive CD8+ T cells from blood, with Jurkat cell RNA spiked in. Subset specified: FACS-sorted CD8+CD4-CCR7+CD45RA+ naive T cells. CDR3 sequence: CASSLFLGHENTEAFF. The CDR3 bases are TGTGCCAGCAGCTTATTCTTGGGACATGAGAACACTGAAGCTTTCTTT.